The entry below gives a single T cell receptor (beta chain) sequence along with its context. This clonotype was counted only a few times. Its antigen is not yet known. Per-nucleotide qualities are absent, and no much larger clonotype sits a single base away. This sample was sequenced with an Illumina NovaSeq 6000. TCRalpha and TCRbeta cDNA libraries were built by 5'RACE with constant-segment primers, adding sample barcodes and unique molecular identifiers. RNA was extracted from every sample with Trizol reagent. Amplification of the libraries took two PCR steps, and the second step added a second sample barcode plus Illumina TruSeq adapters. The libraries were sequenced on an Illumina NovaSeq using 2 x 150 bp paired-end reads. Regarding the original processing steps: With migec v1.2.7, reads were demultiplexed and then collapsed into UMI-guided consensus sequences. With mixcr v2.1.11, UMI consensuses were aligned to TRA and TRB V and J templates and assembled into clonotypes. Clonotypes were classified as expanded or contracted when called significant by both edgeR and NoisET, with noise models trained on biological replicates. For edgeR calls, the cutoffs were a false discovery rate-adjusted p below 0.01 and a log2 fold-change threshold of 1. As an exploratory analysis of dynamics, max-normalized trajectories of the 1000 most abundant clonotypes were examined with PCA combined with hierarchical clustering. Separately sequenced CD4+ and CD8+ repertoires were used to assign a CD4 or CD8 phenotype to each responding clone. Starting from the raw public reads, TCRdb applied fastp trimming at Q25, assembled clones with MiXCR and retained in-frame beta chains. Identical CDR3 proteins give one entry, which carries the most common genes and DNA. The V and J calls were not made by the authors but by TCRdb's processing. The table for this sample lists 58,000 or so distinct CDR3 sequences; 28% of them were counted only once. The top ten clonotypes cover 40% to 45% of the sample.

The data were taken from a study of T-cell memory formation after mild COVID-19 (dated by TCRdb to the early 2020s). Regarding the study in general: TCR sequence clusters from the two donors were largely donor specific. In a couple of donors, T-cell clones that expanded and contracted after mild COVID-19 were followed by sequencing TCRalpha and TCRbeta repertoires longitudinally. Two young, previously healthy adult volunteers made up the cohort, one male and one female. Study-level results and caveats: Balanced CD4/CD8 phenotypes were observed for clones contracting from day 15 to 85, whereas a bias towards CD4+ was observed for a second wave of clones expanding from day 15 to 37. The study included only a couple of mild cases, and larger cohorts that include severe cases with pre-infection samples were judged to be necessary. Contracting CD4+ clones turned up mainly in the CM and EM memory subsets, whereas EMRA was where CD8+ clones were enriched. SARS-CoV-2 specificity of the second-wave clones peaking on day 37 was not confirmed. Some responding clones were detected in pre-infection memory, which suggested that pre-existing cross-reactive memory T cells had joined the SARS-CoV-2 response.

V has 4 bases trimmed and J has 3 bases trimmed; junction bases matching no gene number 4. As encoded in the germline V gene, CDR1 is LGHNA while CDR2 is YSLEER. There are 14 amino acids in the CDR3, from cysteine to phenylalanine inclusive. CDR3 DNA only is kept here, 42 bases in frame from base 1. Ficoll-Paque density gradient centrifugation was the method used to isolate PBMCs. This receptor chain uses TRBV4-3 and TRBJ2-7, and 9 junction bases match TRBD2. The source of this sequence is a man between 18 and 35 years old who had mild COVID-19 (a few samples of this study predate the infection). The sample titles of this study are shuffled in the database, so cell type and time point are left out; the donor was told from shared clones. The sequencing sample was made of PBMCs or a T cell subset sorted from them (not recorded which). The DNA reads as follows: TGCGCCAGCAGCCCGGGCGGGGGGGACTACGAGCAGTACTTC. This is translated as CASSPGGGDYEQYF.